One TCR delta chain is described in this entry. The TCRdb protein comes from a much larger clone and disagrees with this DNA's translation at residue 3, likely due to a read error; the protein given here is derived from the DNA. Gammadelta T cells were flow-sorted from PBMC into Vgamma9/Vdelta2+ and Vdelta2-negative populations for bulk analysis. This record belongs to a study of γδ T cells in repeated Plasmodium falciparum infection. Study-wide background: Age- and gender-matched Australian children served as comparison for malaria-exposed Malian children.

Germline V gene lookup returns CDR1 TSWWSYY and CDR2 QGS. The CDR3 is 17 residues long. TCRdb processed the multiplex PCR reads again with the CATT caller. The table lists 80,000 to 95,000 delta-chain clones, 1.4% of them singletons, with over 8% in the top ten. This receptor was obtained from a pool of human donors (malaria-infected and uninfected, not separated). What was sequenced was gamma-delta T cells from blood. The V gene is TRDV1, the J gene TRDJ1; 8 nucleotides agree with TRDD3. This CDR3 is CAHGEVAGYAYTDKLIF. The CDR3 region has the DNA TGTGCTCATGGGGAAGTCGCGGGATACGCCTACACCGATAAACTCATCTTT.